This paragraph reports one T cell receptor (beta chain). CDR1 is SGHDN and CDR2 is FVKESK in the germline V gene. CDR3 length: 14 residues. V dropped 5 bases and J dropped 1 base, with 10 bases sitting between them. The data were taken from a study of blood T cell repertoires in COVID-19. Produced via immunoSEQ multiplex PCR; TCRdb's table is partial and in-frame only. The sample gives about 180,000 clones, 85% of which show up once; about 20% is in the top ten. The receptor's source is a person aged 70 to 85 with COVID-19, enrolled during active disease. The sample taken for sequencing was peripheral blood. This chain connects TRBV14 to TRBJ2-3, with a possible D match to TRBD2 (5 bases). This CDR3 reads CASSYPGGTDTQYF. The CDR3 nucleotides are TGTGCCAGCAGCTATCCCGGGGGCACAGATACGCAGTATTTT.